The source of this T cell receptor beta chain is a study of CD8 T cells in Susac syndrome. Germline loops: CDR1 SGHTA, CDR2 FQGNSA. This CDR3 has 14 amino acids. V lost 5 bases, J lost 1 base, and 11 bases lay in between. After extraction with the RNeasy kit, roughly 0.5 to 1 ug of the RNA was reverse transcribed using random hexamers. Amplification of TCR beta CDR3 across 54 Vbeta and 13 Jbeta was performed with immunoSEQ multiplex PCR. TCRdb independently ran MiXCR on the immunoSEQ multiplex PCR reads; one entry per CDR3 protein. The sample has more than 95,000 distinct CDR3 sequences, about 92% seen once. Comment on this clonotype: Its antigen is currently unknown.

Study-level points and caveats: The study acknowledged a relatively small number of individuals in its TCR sequencing and HLA analysis.

The CD8+ and CD4+ T cells were negatively isolated, with the TEMRA cells enriched by FACS. The sequenced material came from CD4+ T cells from PBMCs. The rearrangement joins TRBV7-2 to TRBJ1-2; possibly TRBD1 for D (5 bases). The receptor was isolated from a human donor with multiple sclerosis. CDR3 bases: TGTGCCAGCAGCCCGGCGGGGGGTAACTATGGCTACACCTTC. As protein: CASSPAGGNYGYTF.